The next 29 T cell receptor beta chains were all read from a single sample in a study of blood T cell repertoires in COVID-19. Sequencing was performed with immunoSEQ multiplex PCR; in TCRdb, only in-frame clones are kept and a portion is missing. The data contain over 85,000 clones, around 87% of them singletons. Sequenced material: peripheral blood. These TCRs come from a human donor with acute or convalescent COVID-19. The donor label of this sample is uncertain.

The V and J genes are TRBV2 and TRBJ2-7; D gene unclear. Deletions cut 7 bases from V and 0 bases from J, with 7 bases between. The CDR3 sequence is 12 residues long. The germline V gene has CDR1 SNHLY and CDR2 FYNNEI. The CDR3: CASTKVSYEQYF. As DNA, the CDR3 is TGTGCCAGCACTAAAGTCTCCTACGAGCAGTACTTC.

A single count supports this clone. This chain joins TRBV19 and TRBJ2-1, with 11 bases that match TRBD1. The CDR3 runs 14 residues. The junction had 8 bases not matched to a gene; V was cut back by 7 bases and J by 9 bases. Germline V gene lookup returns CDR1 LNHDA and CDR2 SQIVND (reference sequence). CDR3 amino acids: CASTGTGGISEQFF. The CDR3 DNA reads TGTGCCAGTACGGGGACAGGGGGAATCAGTGAGCAGTTCTTC.

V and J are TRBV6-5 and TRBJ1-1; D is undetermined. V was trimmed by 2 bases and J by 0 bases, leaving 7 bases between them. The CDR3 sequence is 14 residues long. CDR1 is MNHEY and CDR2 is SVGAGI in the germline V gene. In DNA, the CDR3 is TGTGCCAGCAGTTACGGGCAGCTGAACACTGAAGCTTTCTTT. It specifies CASSYGQLNTEAFF.

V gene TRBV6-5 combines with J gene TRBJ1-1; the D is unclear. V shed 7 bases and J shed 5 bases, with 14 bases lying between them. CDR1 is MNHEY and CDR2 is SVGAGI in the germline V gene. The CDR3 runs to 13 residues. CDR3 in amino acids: CASIPPEATEAFF. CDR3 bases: TGTGCCAGCATCCCGCCTGAGGCGACTGAAGCTTTCTTT.

Here the CDR3 DNA reads TGTGCCAGCAGCCGCGGTGGGCAGGGTCCCGAGACCCAGTACTTC. It encodes CASSRGGQGPETQYF. This rearrangement joins TRBV7-3 to TRBJ2-5, with D perhaps matching TRBD1 (5 bases). CDR3 length: 15 residues. With 5 bases removed from V and 5 bases from J, the gap between germline ends came to 18 bases. Germline-derived CDR1 and CDR2 are SGHTA and FQGTGA.

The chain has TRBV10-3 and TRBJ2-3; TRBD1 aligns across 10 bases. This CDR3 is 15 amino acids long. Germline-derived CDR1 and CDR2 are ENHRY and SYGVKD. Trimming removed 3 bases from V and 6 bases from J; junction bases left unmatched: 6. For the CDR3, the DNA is TGTGCCATCAGTGATCCGGGACAGGGGTCGGATACGCAGTATTTT. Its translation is CAISDPGQGSDTQYF.

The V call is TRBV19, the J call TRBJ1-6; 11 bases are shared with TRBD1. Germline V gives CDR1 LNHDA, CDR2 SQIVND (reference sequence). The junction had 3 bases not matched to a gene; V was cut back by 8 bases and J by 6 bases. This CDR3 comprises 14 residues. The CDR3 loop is CASGTGGINSPLHF. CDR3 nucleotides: TGTGCCAGTGGGACAGGGGGAATTAATTCACCCCTCCACTTT.

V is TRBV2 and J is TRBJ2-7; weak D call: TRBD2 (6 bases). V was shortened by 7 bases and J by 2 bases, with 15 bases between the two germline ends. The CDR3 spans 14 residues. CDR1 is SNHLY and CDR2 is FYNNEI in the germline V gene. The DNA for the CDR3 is TGTGCCAGCACATCCGACGGGAGTGCCTACGAGCAGTACTTC. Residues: CASTSDGSAYEQYF. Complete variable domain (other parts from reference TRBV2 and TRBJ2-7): EPEVTQTPSHQVTQMGQEVILRCVPISNHLYFYWYRQILGQKVEFLVSFYNNEISEKSEIFDDQFSVERPDGSNFTLKIRSTKLEDSAMYFCASTSDGSAYEQYFGPGTRLTVT.

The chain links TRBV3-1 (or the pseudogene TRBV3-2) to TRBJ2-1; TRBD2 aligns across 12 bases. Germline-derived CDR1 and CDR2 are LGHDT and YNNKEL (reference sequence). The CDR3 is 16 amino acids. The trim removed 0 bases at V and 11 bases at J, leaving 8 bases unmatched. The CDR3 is CASSQDLRLAGGKQFF. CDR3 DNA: TGTGCCAGCAGCCAAGATCTACGTCTAGCGGGGGGGAAGCAGTTCTTC.

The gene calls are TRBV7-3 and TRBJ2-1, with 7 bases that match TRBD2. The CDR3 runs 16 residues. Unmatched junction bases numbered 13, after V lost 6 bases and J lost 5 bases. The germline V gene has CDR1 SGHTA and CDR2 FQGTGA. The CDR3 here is CASSPRRGRGDNEQFF. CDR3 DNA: TGTGCCAGCAGTCCACGGCGGGGCCGGGGGGACAATGAGCAGTTCTTC.

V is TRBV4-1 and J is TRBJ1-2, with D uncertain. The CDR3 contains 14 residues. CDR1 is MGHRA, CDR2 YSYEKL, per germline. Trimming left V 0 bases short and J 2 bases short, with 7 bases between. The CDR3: CASSQEGRNYGYTF. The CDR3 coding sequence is TGCGCCAGCAGCCAAGAGGGCCGGAACTATGGCTACACCTTC.

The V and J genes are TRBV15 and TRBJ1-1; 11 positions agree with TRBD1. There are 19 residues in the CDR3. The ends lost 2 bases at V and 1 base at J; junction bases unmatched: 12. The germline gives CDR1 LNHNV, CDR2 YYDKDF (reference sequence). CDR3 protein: CATSRFRTGGASGNTEAFF. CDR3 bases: TGTGCCACCAGCAGATTCCGGACAGGGGGCGCGTCAGGGAACACTGAAGCTTTCTTT.

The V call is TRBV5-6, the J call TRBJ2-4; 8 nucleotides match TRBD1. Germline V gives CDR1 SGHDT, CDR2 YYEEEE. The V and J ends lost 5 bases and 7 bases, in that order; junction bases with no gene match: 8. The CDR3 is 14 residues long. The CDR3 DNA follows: TGTGCCAGCAGTTTTCGGACAGGGCGGAACATTCAGTACTTC. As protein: CASSFRTGRNIQYF. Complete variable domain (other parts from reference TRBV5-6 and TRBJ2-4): DAGVTQSPTHLIKTRGQQVTLRCSPKSGHDTVSWYQQALGQGPQFIFQYYEEEERQRGNFPDRFSGHQFPNYSSELNVNALLLGDSALYLCASSFRTGRNIQYFGAGTRLSVL.

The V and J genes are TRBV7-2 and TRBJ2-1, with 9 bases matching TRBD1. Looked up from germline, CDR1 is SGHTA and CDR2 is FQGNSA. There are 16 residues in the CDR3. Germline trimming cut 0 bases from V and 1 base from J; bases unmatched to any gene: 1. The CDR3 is CASSLATGGSYNEQFF. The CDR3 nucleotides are TGTGCCAGCAGCTTAGCGACAGGGGGGTCCTACAATGAGCAGTTCTTC.

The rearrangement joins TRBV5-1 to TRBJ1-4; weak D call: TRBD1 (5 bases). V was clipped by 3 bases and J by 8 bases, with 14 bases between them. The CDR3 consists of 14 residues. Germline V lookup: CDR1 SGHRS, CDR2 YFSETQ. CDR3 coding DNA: TGCGCCAGCAGCTCCTCCGGGACTGGGGAAAAACTGTTTTTT. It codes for CASSSSGTGEKLFF.

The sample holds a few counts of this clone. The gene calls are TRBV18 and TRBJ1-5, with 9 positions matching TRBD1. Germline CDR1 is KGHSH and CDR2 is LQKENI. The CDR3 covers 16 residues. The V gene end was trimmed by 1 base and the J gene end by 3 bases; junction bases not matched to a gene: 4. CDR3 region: CASSPRGTGNNQPQHF. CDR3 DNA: TGTGCCAGCTCACCACGTGGGACAGGGAACAATCAGCCCCAGCATTTT.

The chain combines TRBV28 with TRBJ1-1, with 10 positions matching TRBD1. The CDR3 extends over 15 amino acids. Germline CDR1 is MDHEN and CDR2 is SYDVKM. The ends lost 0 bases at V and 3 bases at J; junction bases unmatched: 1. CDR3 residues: CASSLWGTGDTEAFF. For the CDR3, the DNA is TGTGCCAGCAGTTTATGGGGGACAGGGGACACTGAAGCTTTCTTT. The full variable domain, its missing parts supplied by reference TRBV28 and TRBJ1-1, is DVKVTQSSRYLVKRTGEKVFLECVQDMDHENMFWYRQDPGLGLRLIYFSYDVKMKEKGDIPEGYSVSREKKERFSLILESASTNQTSMYLCASSLWGTGDTEAFFGQGTRLTVV.

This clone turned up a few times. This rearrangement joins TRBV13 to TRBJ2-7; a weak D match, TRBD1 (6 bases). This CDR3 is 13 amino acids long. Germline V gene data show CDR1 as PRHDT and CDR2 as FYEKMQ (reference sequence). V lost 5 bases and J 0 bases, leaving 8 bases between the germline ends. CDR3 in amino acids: CASSNRASYEQYF. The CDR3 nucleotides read TGTGCCAGCAGCAACAGGGCCTCCTACGAGCAGTACTTC.

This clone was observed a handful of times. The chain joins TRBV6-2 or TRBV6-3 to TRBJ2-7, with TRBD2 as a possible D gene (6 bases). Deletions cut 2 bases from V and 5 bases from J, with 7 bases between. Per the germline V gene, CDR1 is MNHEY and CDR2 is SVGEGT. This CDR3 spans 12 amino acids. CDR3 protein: CASSYGGHEQYF. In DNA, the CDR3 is TGTGCCAGCAGTTACGGAGGGCACGAGCAGTACTTC.

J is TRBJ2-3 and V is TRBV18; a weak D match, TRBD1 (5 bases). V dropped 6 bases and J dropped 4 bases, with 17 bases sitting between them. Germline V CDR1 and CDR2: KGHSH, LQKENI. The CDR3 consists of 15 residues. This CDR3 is CASSPRALFPDTQYF. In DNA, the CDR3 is TGTGCCAGCTCCCCCAGGGCTTTATTTCCAGATACGCAGTATTTT.

The CDR3 sequence is CASSPTGGGHSSYNSPLHF. The CDR3 DNA reads as TGTGCCAGCAGCCCGACAGGAGGGGGCCATAGCTCCTATAATTCACCCCTCCACTTT. The J gene is TRBJ1-6, the V gene TRBV3-1 (or the pseudogene TRBV3-2); TRBD1 matches 7 bases. V dropped 4 bases and J dropped 0; count of bases not matched to a gene: 12. The V gene's germline CDR1 is LGHDT and CDR2 YNNKEL (reference sequence). The CDR3 length is 19 residues.

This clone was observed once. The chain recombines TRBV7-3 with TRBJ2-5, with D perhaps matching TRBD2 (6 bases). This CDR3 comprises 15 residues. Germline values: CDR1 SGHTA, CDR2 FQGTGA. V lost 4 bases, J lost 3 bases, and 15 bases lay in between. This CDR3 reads CASSSPGDREETQYF. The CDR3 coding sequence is TGTGCCAGCAGCTCACCGGGGGACCGAGAAGAGACCCAGTACTTC. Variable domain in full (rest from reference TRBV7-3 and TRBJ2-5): GAGVSQTPSNKVTEKGKYVELRCDPISGHTALYWYRQSLGQGPEFLIYFQGTGAADDSGLPNDRFFAVRPEGSVSTLKIQRTERGDSAVYLCASSSPGDREETQYFGPGTRLLVL.

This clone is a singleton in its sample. The CDR3 region has the DNA TGTGCCAGCAGCGTAGCACCCCTAGGGACTAACACTGAAGCTTTCTTT. Translating it yields CASSVAPLGTNTEAFF. The rearrangement links TRBV9 to TRBJ1-1; perhaps TRBD1 as D (5 bases). Germline V gene lookup returns CDR1 SGDLS and CDR2 YYNGEE. This CDR3 has 16 residues. Trimming took off 0 bases at V and 2 bases at J, with 14 bases between the two ends.

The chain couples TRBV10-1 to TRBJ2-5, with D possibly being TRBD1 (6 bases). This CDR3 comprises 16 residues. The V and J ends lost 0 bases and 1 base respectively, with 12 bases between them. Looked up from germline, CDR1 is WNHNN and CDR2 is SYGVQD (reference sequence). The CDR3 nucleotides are TGCGCCAGCAGTGAGTCGATTGGGGGCAGCCAAGAGACCCAGTACTTC. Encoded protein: CASSESIGGSQETQYF.

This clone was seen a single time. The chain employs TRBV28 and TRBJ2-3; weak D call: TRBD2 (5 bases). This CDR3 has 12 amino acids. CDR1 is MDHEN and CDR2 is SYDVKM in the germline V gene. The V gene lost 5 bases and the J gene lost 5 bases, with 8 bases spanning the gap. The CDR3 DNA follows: TGTGCCAGCAGTCTAGCAGGAGATACGCAGTATTTT. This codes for CASSLAGDTQYF.

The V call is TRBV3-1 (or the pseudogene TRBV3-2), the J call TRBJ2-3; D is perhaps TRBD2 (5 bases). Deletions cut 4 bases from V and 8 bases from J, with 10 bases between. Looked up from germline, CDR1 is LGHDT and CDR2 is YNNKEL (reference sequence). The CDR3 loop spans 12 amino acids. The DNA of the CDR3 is TGTGCCAGCAGCCTCGAGAGGGCTACGCAGTATTTT. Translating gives CASSLERATQYF.

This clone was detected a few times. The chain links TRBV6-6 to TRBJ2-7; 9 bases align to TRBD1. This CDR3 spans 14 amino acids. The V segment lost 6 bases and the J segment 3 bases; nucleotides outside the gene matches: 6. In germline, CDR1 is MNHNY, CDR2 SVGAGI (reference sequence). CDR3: CASSPTGGSYEQYF. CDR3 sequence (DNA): TGTGCCAGCAGCCCGACAGGGGGTAGCTACGAGCAGTACTTC.

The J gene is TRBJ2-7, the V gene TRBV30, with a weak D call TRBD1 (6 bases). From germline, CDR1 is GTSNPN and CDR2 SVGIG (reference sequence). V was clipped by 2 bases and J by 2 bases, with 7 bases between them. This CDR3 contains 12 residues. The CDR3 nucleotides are TGTGCCTGGAGTAGGACAGCCTACGAGCAGTACTTC. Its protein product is CAWSRTAYEQYF.

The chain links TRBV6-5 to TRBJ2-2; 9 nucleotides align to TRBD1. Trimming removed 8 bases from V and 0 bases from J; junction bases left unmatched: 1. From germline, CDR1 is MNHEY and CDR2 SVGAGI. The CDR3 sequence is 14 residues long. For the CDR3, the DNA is TGTGCCAGCCGGACAGGGGCGAACACCGGGGAGCTGTTTTTT. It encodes CASRTGANTGELFF.